A selection of T cell receptor beta chains follows, all from one sample in a study of blood T cell repertoires in COVID-19. TCRdb keeps only in-frame clones here, not all; method: immunoSEQ multiplex PCR. Of approximately 94,000 clones detected, about 86% appear once; the ten largest clones hold 5%. Sequences were obtained from peripheral blood. Receptors were obtained from a human donor in a cohort sampled during active COVID-19. The CDR3 runs from the conserved cysteine through the conserved F or W. A D gene is named only where the DNA matches it firmly. Size tells how often a clone was seen (once, few, many) or the class of an expanded clone, and some rows leave it out.

d_call j_call clone_size v_call cdr3_aa cdr3_nt
. TRBJ2-7 . TRBV7-9 CASSSERTAVVEQYF TGTGCCAGCAGCAGTGAGAGGACAGCCGTGGTCGAGCAGTACTTC
. TRBJ2-7 . TRBV30 CAWTGRYRSYEQYF TGTGCCTGGACAGGGCGATATCGTTCCTACGAGCAGTACTTC
TRBD1 TRBJ2-7 . TRBV19 CASRSGTGKYEQYF TGTGCCAGTAGATCGGGGACAGGGAAGTACGAGCAGTACTTC
TRBD1 TRBJ1-1 . TRBV15 CATSRPPRQGLTEAFF TGTGCCACCAGCAGACCCCCTCGACAGGGGTTGACTGAAGCTTTCTTT
TRBD1 TRBJ1-1 once TRBV11-2 CASRSGQGANTEAFF TGTGCCAGCAGGTCCGGTCAGGGGGCGAACACTGAAGCTTTCTTT
. TRBJ1-3 once TRBV3-1/TRBV3-2 CASSQVVGGVNGNTIYF TGTGCCAGCAGCCAAGTTGTGGGGGGAGTTAATGGAAACACCATATATTTT
TRBD2 TRBJ2-1 . TRBV28 CASSSLGGRDHNEQFF TGTGCCAGCAGCTCTTTGGGCGGGAGAGACCACAATGAGCAGTTCTTC
TRBD2 TRBJ2-1 . TRBV6-4 CASSDSSGSNEQFF TGTGCCAGCAGTGACTCTAGCGGGAGCAATGAGCAGTTCTTC
TRBD1 TRBJ1-5 few TRBV7-9 CASSFSMSGGIGNQPQHF TGTGCCAGCAGCTTTTCAATGTCAGGGGGAATTGGTAATCAGCCCCAGCATTTT
TRBD1 TRBJ2-3 . TRBV3-1/TRBV3-2 CASSSGTGTPDTQYF TGTGCCAGCAGCTCCGGGACAGGGACCCCAGATACGCAGTATTTT
TRBD2 TRBJ2-2 . TRBV3-1/TRBV3-2 CASSPGRAGGTGELFF TGTGCCAGCAGCCCCGGTCGGGCGGGAGGGACCGGGGAGCTGTTTTTT
. TRBJ1-2 . TRBV28 CASKTGVNYGYTF TGTGCCAGCAAAACAGGCGTCAACTATGGCTACACCTTC
. TRBJ2-1 once TRBV12-2 CASRCEAPGTSGSEQFF TGTGCAAGTCGCTGCGAGGCCCCCGGGACTAGCGGTTCTGAGCAGTTCTTC
TRBD2 TRBJ2-3 . TRBV7-3 CASSILAGGGTDTQYF TGTGCCAGCAGCATATTAGCGGGAGGCGGCACAGATACGCAGTATTTT
TRBD1 TRBJ2-7 few TRBV28 CASSQAGTGEGEQYF TGTGCCAGCAGCCAGGCCGGGACAGGGGAGGGCGAGCAGTACTTC
TRBD2 TRBJ2-5 . TRBV5-1 CASSAGEGETQYF TGCGCCAGCAGCGCCGGGGAGGGAGAGACCCAGTACTTC
TRBD1 TRBJ2-1 . TRBV7-7 CASNKGDRGHYEQFF TGTGCTAGCAACAAAGGGGACAGGGGGCATTATGAGCAGTTCTTC
TRBD2 TRBJ2-3 once TRBV6-1 CASSEGTSGTDTQYF TGTGCCAGCAGTGAAGGGACTAGCGGCACAGATACGCAGTATTTT
. TRBJ2-7 . TRBV7-9 CASSLAMSYEQYF TGTGCCAGCAGCTTAGCCATGTCCTACGAGCAGTACTTC
. TRBJ1-6 . TRBV6-5 CASRQNRVSDSPLHF TGTGCCAGCAGACAAAACAGGGTCTCGGATTCACCCCTCCACTTT
TRBD1 TRBJ1-1 . TRBV5-5 CASSLQGAVTEAFF TGTGCCAGCAGCCTACAGGGGGCCGTCACTGAAGCTTTCTTT
. TRBJ2-5 . TRBV9 CASSAAGGALRRETQYF TGTGCCAGCAGCGCCGCAGGTGGGGCTCTACGAAGGGAGACCCAGTACTTC
TRBD2 TRBJ2-1 . TRBV20-1 CSASSGTTSYNEQFF TGCAGTGCTAGTTCCGGGACTACCTCCTACAATGAGCAGTTCTTC
. TRBJ1-4 once TRBV7-8 CASRLGRTNEKLFF TGTGCCAGCAGATTAGGGAGAACTAATGAAAAACTGTTTTTT
. TRBJ2-6 . TRBV19 CASTNRPSGANVLTF TGTGCCAGTACGAACAGGCCCTCTGGGGCCAACGTCCTGACTTTC
. TRBJ1-5 . TRBV6-5 CASSPGEMGPQHF TGTGCCAGCAGTCCAGGGGAGATGGGGCCCCAGCATTTT
. TRBJ1-4 . TRBV11-2 CASSLDRRDRSEKLFF TGTGCCAGCAGCTTAGATCGGAGAGACAGATCGGAAAAACTGTTTTTT
. TRBJ2-7 . TRBV12-3/TRBV12-4 CASSLERAYEQYF TGTGCCAGCAGTCTCGAGCGGGCATACGAGCAGTACTTC
. TRBJ1-5 . TRBV28 CASSSSKGRGGQPQHF TGTGCCAGCAGTTCATCGAAAGGCCGAGGAGGACAGCCCCAGCATTTT